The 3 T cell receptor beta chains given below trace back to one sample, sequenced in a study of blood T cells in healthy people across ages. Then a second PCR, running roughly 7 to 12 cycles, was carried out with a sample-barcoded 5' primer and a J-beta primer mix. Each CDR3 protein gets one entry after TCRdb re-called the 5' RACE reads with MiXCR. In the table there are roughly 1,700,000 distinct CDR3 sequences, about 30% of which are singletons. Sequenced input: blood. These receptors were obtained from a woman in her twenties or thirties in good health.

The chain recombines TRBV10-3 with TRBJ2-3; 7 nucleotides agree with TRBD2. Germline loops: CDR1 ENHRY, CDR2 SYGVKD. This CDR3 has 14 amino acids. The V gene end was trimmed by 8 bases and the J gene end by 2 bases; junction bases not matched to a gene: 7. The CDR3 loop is CAIGPLADTDTQYF. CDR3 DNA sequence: TGTGCCATCGGACCCCTAGCGGACACAGATACGCAGTATTTT.

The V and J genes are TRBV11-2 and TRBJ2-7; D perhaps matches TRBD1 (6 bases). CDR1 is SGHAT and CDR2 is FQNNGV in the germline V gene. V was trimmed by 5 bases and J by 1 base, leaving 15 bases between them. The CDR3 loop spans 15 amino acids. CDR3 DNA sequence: TGTGCCAGCAGCCCCAGGGGCTTAGGGTCCTACGAGCAGTACTTC. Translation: CASSPRGLGSYEQYF.

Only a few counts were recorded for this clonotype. The chain's CDR3 is CASSLASLGYEQYF. CDR3 nucleotides: TGCGCCAGCAGCTTGGCCAGCCTAGGCTACGAGCAGTACTTC. This chain connects TRBV5-1 to TRBJ2-7; D is ambiguous. V lost 0 bases and J 3 bases, leaving 10 bases between the germline ends. Per germline, CDR1 SGHRS and CDR2 YFSETQ. CDR3 length: 14 amino acids.